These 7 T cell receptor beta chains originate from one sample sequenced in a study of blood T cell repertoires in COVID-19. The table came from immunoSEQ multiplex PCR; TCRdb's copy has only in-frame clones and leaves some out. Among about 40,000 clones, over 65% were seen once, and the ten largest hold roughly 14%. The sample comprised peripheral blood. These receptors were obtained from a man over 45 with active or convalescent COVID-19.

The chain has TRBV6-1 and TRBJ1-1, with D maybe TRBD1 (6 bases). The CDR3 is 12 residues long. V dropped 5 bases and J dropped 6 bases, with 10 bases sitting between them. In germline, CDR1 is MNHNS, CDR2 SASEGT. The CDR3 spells CASSTGQAEAFF. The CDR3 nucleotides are TGTGCCAGCAGTACAGGGCAGGCTGAAGCTTTCTTT.

Here the CDR3 reads CASSLRGGGEETQYF. The CDR3 DNA reads TGCGCCAGCAGCCTCAGGGGTGGCGGAGAAGAGACCCAGTACTTC. The chain has TRBV5-1 and TRBJ2-5, with a possible D match to TRBD1 (6 bases). Germline lookup yields CDR1 SGHRS and CDR2 YFSETQ. V was shortened by 4 bases and J by 3 bases, with 16 bases between the two germline ends. The CDR3 contains 15 residues.

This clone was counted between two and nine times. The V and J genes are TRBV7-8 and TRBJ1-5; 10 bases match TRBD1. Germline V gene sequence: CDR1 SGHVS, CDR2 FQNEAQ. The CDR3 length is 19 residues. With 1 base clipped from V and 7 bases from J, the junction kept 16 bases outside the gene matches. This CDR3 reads CASSLGDRQGARTWQPQHF. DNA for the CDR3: TGTGCCAGCAGCTTAGGGGACAGACAGGGGGCGAGGACTTGGCAGCCCCAGCATTTT.

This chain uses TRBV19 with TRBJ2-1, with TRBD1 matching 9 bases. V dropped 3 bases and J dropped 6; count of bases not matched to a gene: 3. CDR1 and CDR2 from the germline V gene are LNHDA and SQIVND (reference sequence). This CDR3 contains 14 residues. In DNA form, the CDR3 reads TGTGCCAGTAGTATGGGACAGGGAGGCAATGAGCAGTTCTTC. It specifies CASSMGQGGNEQFF. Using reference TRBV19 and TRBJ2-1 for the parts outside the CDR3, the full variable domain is DGGITQSPKYLFRKEGQNVTLSCEQNLNHDAMYWYRQDPGQGLRLIYYSQIVNDFQKGDIAEGYSVSREKKESFPLTVTSAQKNPTAFYLCASSMGQGGNEQFFGPGTRLTVL.

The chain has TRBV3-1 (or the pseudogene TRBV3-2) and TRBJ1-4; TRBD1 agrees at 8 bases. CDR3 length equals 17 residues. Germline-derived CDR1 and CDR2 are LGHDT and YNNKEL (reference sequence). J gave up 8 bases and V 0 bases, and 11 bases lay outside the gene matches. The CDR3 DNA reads TGTGCCAGCAGCCAAGAGAGTTTGGGCCAGGGGGCGGAAAAACTGTTTTTT. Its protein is CASSQESLGQGAEKLFF.

The DNA for the CDR3 is TGCGCCAGCAGCTTGGGCCTTCGCGGGGGGAACACAGATACGCAGTATTTT. Its translation is CASSLGLRGGNTDTQYF. This chain connects TRBV5-1 to TRBJ2-3; 8 nucleotides line up with TRBD2. Germline values: CDR1 SGHRS, CDR2 YFSETQ. The V and J ends lost 0 bases and 2 bases, in that order; junction bases with no gene match: 8. There are 17 residues in the CDR3.

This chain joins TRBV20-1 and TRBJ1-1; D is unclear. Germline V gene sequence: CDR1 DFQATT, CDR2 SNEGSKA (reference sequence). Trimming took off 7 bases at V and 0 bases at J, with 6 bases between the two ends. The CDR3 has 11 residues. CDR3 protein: CSGRMNTEAFF. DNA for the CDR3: TGCAGTGGCAGGATGAACACTGAAGCTTTCTTT.